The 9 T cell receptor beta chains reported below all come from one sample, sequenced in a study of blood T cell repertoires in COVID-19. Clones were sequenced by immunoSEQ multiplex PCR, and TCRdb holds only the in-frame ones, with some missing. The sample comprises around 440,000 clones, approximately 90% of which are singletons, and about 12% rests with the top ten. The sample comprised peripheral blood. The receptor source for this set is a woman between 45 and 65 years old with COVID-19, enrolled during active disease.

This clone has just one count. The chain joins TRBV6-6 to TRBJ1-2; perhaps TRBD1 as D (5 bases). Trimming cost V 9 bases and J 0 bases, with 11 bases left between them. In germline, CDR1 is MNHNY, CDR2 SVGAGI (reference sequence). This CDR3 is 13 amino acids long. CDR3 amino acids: CASNDSPNYGYTF. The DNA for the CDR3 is TGTGCCAGTAATGACAGCCCTAACTATGGCTACACCTTC.

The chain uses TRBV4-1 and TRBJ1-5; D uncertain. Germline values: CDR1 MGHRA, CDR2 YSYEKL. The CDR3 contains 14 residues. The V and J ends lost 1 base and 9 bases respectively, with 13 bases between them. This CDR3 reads CASSQVPGTGPQHF. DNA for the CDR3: TGCGCCAGCAGCCAAGTACCGGGAACTGGGCCCCAGCATTTT.

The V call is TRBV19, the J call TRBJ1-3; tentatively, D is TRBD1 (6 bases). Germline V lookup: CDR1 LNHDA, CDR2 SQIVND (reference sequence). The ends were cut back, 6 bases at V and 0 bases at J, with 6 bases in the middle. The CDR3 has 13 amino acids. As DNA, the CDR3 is TGTGCCAGTAGGGACAGCTCTGGAAACACCATATATTTT. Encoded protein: CASRDSSGNTIYF.

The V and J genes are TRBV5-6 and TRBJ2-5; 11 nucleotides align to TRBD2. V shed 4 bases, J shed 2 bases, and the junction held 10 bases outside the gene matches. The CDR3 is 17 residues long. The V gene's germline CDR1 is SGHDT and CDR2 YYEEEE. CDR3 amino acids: CASSPNLGLAVQETQYF. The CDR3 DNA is TGTGCCAGCAGCCCGAACCTGGGACTAGCGGTTCAAGAGACCCAGTACTTC.

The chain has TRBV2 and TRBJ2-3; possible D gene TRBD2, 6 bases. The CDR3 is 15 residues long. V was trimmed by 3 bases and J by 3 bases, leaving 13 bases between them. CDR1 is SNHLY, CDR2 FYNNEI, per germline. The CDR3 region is CASSDGGIVTDTQYF. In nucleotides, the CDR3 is TGTGCCAGCAGTGACGGGGGTATCGTGACAGATACGCAGTATTTT.

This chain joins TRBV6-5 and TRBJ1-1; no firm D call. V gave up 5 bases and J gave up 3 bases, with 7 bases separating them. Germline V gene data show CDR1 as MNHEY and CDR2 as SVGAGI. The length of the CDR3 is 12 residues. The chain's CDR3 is CASSTLDTEAFF. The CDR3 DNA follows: TGTGCCAGCAGTACCCTAGACACTGAAGCTTTCTTT.

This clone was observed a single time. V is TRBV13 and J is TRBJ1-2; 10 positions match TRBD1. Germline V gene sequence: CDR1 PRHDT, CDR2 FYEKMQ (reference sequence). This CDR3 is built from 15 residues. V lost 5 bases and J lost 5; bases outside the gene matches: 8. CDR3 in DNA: TGTGCCAGCAGCGCCGGGACAGGGGTTCGATATGGCTACACCTTC. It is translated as CASSAGTGVRYGYTF.

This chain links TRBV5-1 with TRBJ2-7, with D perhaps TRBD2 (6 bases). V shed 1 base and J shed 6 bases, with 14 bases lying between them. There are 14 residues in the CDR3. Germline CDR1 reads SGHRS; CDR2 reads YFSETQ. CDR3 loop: CASSLSGGDREQYF. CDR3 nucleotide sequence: TGCGCCAGCAGCTTGTCCGGCGGGGATCGCGAGCAGTACTTC.

In nucleotides, the CDR3 is TGCGCCAGCAGCTTTCCACAGGGTGGTATTTACGAGCAGTACTTC. Its translation: CASSFPQGGIYEQYF. The chain uses TRBV5-1 and TRBJ2-7; TRBD1 is a possible D gene (6 bases). CDR1 and CDR2 from the germline V gene are SGHRS and YFSETQ. This CDR3 region has 15 residues. Trimming shortened V by 2 bases and J by 4 bases, and 16 bases separated the two germline ends.